This T cell receptor beta chain was profiled in a study of identical twins. Study-wide points: Conclusions came from cross-sectional statistical analysis, not from following the same donors.

The CDR3 has 13 residues. Per the germline V gene, CDR1 is LGHDT and CDR2 is YNNKEL (reference sequence). As for this clonotype: Antigen specificity is unknown.

A single record per CDR3 protein comes from TCRdb applying MiXCR to the 5' RACE reads. The top ten hold approximately 0.29% of the sample, which has about 1.7 million distinct CDR3 sequences, more than 30% seen once. The receptor was derived from a newborn girl in good health. Sequencing input: cord blood. This rearrangement joins TRBV3-1 to TRBJ2-7, with a weak D call TRBD2 (6 bases). The J call may be in error: the DNA end matches TRBJ2-5 better. CDR3 sequence (DNA): TGTGCCAGCAGCCAAGCGGGAGCACAGACCCAGTACTTC. It specifies CASSQAGAQTQYF.